The 24 T cell receptor beta chains listed next were all sequenced from one sample in a study of siplizumab effects on memory and regulatory T cells. The table came from immunoSEQ multiplex PCR; TCRdb's copy has only in-frame clones and leaves some out. In the table there are about 100,000 clones, over 90% of which are singletons. Sequencing input: Tregs sorted from blood. Source of these receptors: a human donor in good health.

V is TRBV19 and J is TRBJ1-2, with D perhaps TRBD1 (5 bases). Trimming took off 4 bases at V and 3 bases at J, with 9 bases between the two ends. The CDR3 has 13 amino acids. Germline lookup yields CDR1 LNHDA and CDR2 SQIVND (reference sequence). DNA for the CDR3: TGTGCCAGTAGTACGGGGACCCACTATGGCTACACCTTC. It translates to CASSTGTHYGYTF. Combining the CDR3 with reference TRBV19 and TRBJ1-2 gives the whole variable domain DGGITQSPKYLFRKEGQNVTLSCEQNLNHDAMYWYRQDPGQGLRLIYYSQIVNDFQKGDIAEGYSVSREKKESFPLTVTSAQKNPTAFYLCASSTGTHYGYTFGSGTRLTVV.

J is TRBJ2-7 and V is TRBV7-9; D is ambiguous. V shed 5 bases and J shed 3 bases, with 5 bases lying between them. This CDR3 spans 11 amino acids. Germline CDR1 is SEHNR and CDR2 is FQNEAQ (reference sequence). Written as DNA, the CDR3 is TGTGCCAGCAGCCTCAACTACGAGCAGTACTTC. Translating gives CASSLNYEQYF.

This clone occurred once. The chain joins TRBV21-1 to TRBJ1-2. TRBV21-1 is shown as a pseudogene. There are 14 residues in the CDR3. CDR3 sequence (DNA): TGTGCCACTGTAACAACGACCCTTAACTATGGCTACACCTTC. The encoded protein is CATVTTTLNYGYTF.

The chain joins TRBV4-1 to TRBJ2-7; D is uncertain. The CDR3 totals 14 residues. V was clipped by 3 bases and J by 2 bases, with 11 bases between them. Germline CDR1 is MGHRA and CDR2 is YSYEKL. CDR3 nucleotide sequence: TGCGCCAGCAGCCAGAGGACGGGCCCCTACGAGCAGTACTTC. It codes for CASSQRTGPYEQYF.

The gene calls are TRBV30 and TRBJ1-1; D is unclear. The CDR3 is made up of 13 amino acids. V lost 5 bases and J lost 1, with 11 bases in between. Germline V CDR1 and CDR2: GTSNPN, SVGIG (reference sequence). CDR3 sequence: CAWRPSRNTEAFF. The DNA for the CDR3 is TGTGCCTGGCGACCGTCGCGGAACACTGAAGCTTTCTTT.

The chain uses TRBV29-1 and TRBJ2-1; D is uncertain. The V gene lost 4 bases and the J gene lost 0 bases, with 4 bases spanning the gap. The germline CDR1 and CDR2 sequences are SQVTM and ANQGSEA. The CDR3 covers 12 residues. DNA for the CDR3: TGCAGCGTTGGTCACTCCTACAATGAGCAGTTCTTC. Translated, it gives CSVGHSYNEQFF.

This chain joins TRBV7-9 and TRBJ2-5; 9 bases map to TRBD2. The CDR3 covers 16 residues. Germline values: CDR1 SEHNR, CDR2 FQNEAQ (reference sequence). The junction had 8 bases not matched to a gene; V was cut back by 1 base and J by 5 bases. CDR3 bases: TGTGCCAGCAGCTTAGGAGCGGGGGGCATGGAGGAGACCCAGTACTTC. Translating it yields CASSLGAGGMEETQYF.

The chain employs TRBV6-1 and TRBJ1-2; perhaps TRBD1 as D (5 bases). Germline lookup yields CDR1 MNHNS and CDR2 SASEGT. The CDR3 has 15 residues. Trimming took off 1 base at V and 7 bases at J, with 16 bases between the two ends. The DNA of the CDR3 is TGTGCCAGCAGTGAAGTTGAGGGGAGAAAGGGTGGCTACACCTTC. It specifies CASSEVEGRKGGYTF.

This clone came up once. This chain uses TRBV2 with TRBJ2-7; D is tentatively TRBD1 or TRBD2 (5 bases each). Per the germline V gene, CDR1 is SNHLY and CDR2 is FYNNEI. The CDR3 is made up of 11 amino acids. Trimming left V 8 bases short and J 2 bases short, with 7 bases between. CDR3 region: CASEGPYEQYF. As DNA, the CDR3 is TGTGCCAGCGAGGGACCCTACGAGCAGTACTTC.

The chain couples TRBV7-8 to TRBJ1-2, with D possibly TRBD1 on 5 matching bases. Trimming removed 5 bases at V and 7 bases at J, with 14 bases between. Germline CDR1 is SGHVS and CDR2 is FQNEAQ. The CDR3 has 13 amino acids. As DNA, the CDR3 is TGTGCCAGCAGCCACGGGGGAAGAGGTGGCTACACCTTC. Its protein is CASSHGGRGGYTF.

The chain carries TRBV19 and TRBJ2-2, with a tentative D call TRBD1 (5 bases). CDR1 LNHDA and CDR2 SQIVND come from the germline V gene (reference sequence). V was trimmed by 0 bases and J by 14 bases, leaving 13 bases between them. The CDR3 is 13 residues long. CDR3 in DNA: TGTGCCAGTAGTATAGATCTTCAGGGCTCCCTGTTTTTT. Its translation: CASSIDLQGSLFF.

The V gene is TRBV2, the J gene TRBJ1-2; D gene uncertain. V gave up 2 bases and J gave up 6 bases, with 19 bases separating them. Germline CDR1 and CDR2: SNHLY and FYNNEI. This CDR3 region has 16 residues. Here the CDR3 DNA reads TGTGCCAGCAGTGAACACCAAGTCCCCGCGGGCCATGGCTACACCTTC. Its protein is CASSEHQVPAGHGYTF.

This rearrangement joins TRBV14 to TRBJ2-1; 7 bases are a match to TRBD2. J lost 1 base, V lost 4 bases, and 7 bases had no gene match. Germline CDR1 reads SGHDN; CDR2 reads FVKESK. The CDR3 is 16 residues long. The CDR3 DNA follows: TGTGCCAGCAGCCCCCTCGCGGGGGTGTCCTACAATGAGCAGTTCTTC. Translation: CASSPLAGVSYNEQFF.

This clone has a handful of counts. The rearrangement links TRBV14 to TRBJ2-2; no definite D call. Germline-derived CDR1 and CDR2 are SGHDN and FVKESK. CDR3 size: 13 residues. The V and J ends lost 4 bases and 3 bases respectively, with 6 bases between them. In DNA form, the CDR3 reads TGTGCCAGCAGCCGCAGATACACCGGGGAGCTGTTTTTT. It specifies CASSRRYTGELFF.

The chain's CDR3 is CASSVVRDPTGEQYF. The CDR3 DNA reads as TGTGCCAGCAGCGTAGTAAGGGATCCTACGGGCGAGCAGTACTTC. The genes are TRBV9 and TRBJ2-7; D ambiguous. This CDR3 has 15 amino acids. Per the germline V gene, CDR1 is SGDLS and CDR2 is YYNGEE. V shed 0 bases and J shed 6 bases, with 16 bases lying between them. The full variable domain, in which reference TRBV9 and TRBJ2-7 provide the parts outside the CDR3, is DSGVTQTPKHLITATGQRVTLRCSPRSGDLSVYWYQQSLDQGLQFLIQYYNGEERAKGNILERFSAQQFPDLHSELNLSSLELGDSALYFCASSVVRDPTGEQYFGPGTRLTVT.

The rearrangement uses TRBV21-1 and TRBJ1-2; the table's D call of TRBD1 was not tested on the DNA. TRBV21-1 constitutes a pseudogene. The CDR3 is 18 amino acids. The CDR3 nucleotides read TGTGCCAGCAGCACGGAACAGGGGCTATTTCTCGCTAACTATGGCTACACCTTC. Residues: CASSTEQGLFLANYGYTF.

The chain uses TRBV27 and TRBJ1-2; D ambiguous. Germline V gene sequence: CDR1 MNHEY, CDR2 SMNVEV (reference sequence). Trimming left V 5 bases short and J 3 bases short, with 10 bases between. There are 13 residues in the CDR3. The CDR3 bases are TGTGCCAGCAGTCTGACGCAATACTATGGCTACACCTTC. Translating it yields CASSLTQYYGYTF.

This chain links TRBV5-1 with TRBJ2-7; 12 nucleotides match TRBD2. This CDR3 region has 13 residues. V lost 3 bases and J lost 7; bases outside the gene matches: 2. Per the germline V gene, CDR1 is SGHRS and CDR2 is YFSETQ. This CDR3 reads CASSSGLAGEQYF. The CDR3 bases are TGCGCCAGCAGCTCAGGACTAGCGGGAGAGCAGTACTTC.

The chain joins TRBV29-1 to TRBJ2-7; D perhaps matches TRBD2 (5 bases). The CDR3 has 12 amino acids. Per germline, CDR1 SQVTM and CDR2 ANQGSEA. V lost 4 bases to trimming and J lost 1 base, with 8 bases between them. The DNA of the CDR3 is TGCAGCGTTGCGACGGGATCCTACGAGCAGTACTTC. Translating gives CSVATGSYEQYF.

This sequence joins TRBV9 and TRBJ2-1; 8 positions match TRBD2. Germline V gives CDR1 SGDLS, CDR2 YYNGEE. Trimming removed 3 bases from V and 6 bases from J; junction bases left unmatched: 5. The CDR3 loop spans 14 amino acids. The CDR3 nucleotides are TGTGCCAGCAGCGGGGGACTAGTCAGCAATGAGCAGTTCTTC. The encoded protein is CASSGGLVSNEQFF.

V and J are TRBV5-4 and TRBJ2-3; 9 nucleotides agree with TRBD2. The germline CDR1 and CDR2 sequences are SGHNT and YYREEE (reference sequence). V lost 4 bases, J lost 0 bases, and 3 bases stayed unmatched. This CDR3 has 15 residues. The CDR3 DNA reads TGTGCCAGCAGCATAGCGGGGGCTAGCACAGATACGCAGTATTTT. Protein: CASSIAGASTDTQYF.

The rearrangement joins TRBV6-1 to TRBJ1-3; D is unresolved. This CDR3 has 15 residues. Germline V gene lookup returns CDR1 MNHNS and CDR2 SASEGT. V was shortened by 2 bases and J by 0 bases, with 8 bases between the two germline ends. CDR3 DNA: TGTGCCAGCAGTGAATTTGTGGGCTCTGGAAACACCATATATTTT. Residues: CASSEFVGSGNTIYF.

V usage is TRBV5-4 and J usage is TRBJ2-1, with 10 bases matching TRBD2. CDR3 length equals 15 residues. J gave up 4 bases and V 5 bases, and 6 bases lay outside the gene matches. Per the germline V gene, CDR1 is SGHNT and CDR2 is YYREEE (reference sequence). The CDR3 region is CASSQTSGVYNEQFF. The CDR3 nucleotides read TGTGCCAGCAGTCAAACTAGCGGGGTATACAATGAGCAGTTCTTC.

This clone showed up just once. The J gene is TRBJ1-6, the V gene TRBV5-8, with D maybe TRBD1 (5 bases). CDR3 size: 17 residues. Trimming stripped 3 bases from V and 4 bases from J, with 17 bases between. Per germline, CDR1 SGHTS and CDR2 YDEGEE. This CDR3 is CASSSQGRRSYNSPLHF. The CDR3 nucleotides read TGTGCCAGCAGCTCTCAGGGTAGGAGGTCTTATAATTCACCCCTCCACTTT.